The 26 T cell receptor beta chains below all came from one sample that was sequenced in a study of blood T cell repertoires in COVID-19. Data came from immunoSEQ multiplex PCR; TCRdb stores just in-frame clones and leaves some out. The top ten clones hold nearly 8% of a sample with 150,000 or so clones, around four fifths of them seen once. Sequenced: PBMCs or T cells enriched from blood (not recorded which). The source of these receptors is a woman in her 50s who had recovered from COVID-19.

This clone was seen only a few times. The chain has TRBV13 and TRBJ1-5; D remains unclear. The CDR3 is 15 residues long. The V gene's germline CDR1 is PRHDT and CDR2 FYEKMQ (reference sequence). Trimming took off 0 bases at V and 6 bases at J, with 12 bases between the two ends. The CDR3 is CASSLGGRRGQPQHF. CDR3 sequence (DNA): TGTGCCAGCAGCTTAGGAGGCAGGCGGGGTCAGCCCCAGCATTTT.

This clone was counted only a few times. The chain links TRBV10-3 to TRBJ2-7, with D maybe TRBD1 (5 bases). Germline V gene sequence: CDR1 ENHRY, CDR2 SYGVKD. V lost 7 bases and J 7 bases, leaving 11 bases between the germline ends. The CDR3 covers 11 residues. The CDR3 region has the DNA TGTGCCATCACCTCAGGGCGGGAGCAGTACTTC. Amino acid sequence: CAITSGREQYF.

J is TRBJ2-7 and V is TRBV3-1 (or the pseudogene TRBV3-2), with a tentative D call TRBD1 (6 bases). Trimming pared 0 bases from V and 2 bases from J, leaving 11 bases between. The CDR3 length is 15 residues. Germline V gene data show CDR1 as LGHDT and CDR2 as YNNKEL (reference sequence). As DNA, the CDR3 is TGTGCCAGCAGCCAAGATTCATCAGGGGCCTACGAGCAGTACTTC. It specifies CASSQDSSGAYEQYF.

This clone was seen a single time. The chain has TRBV19 and TRBJ1-1, with D possibly being TRBD1 (6 bases). This CDR3 contains 12 residues. Germline values: CDR1 LNHDA, CDR2 SQIVND (reference sequence). Trimming removed 7 bases at V and 8 bases at J, with 14 bases between. CDR3: CASMRWTAEAFF. The CDR3 DNA follows: TGTGCCAGTATGAGGTGGACAGCCGAAGCTTTCTTT. Combining the CDR3 with reference TRBV19 and TRBJ1-1 gives the whole variable domain DGGITQSPKYLFRKEGQNVTLSCEQNLNHDAMYWYRQDPGQGLRLIYYSQIVNDFQKGDIAEGYSVSREKKESFPLTVTSAQKNPTAFYLCASMRWTAEAFFGQGTRLTVV.

This clone was counted between two and nine times. The rearrangement uses TRBV7-2 and TRBJ1-5; D gene uncertain. The V and J ends lost 1 base and 3 bases respectively, with 10 bases between them. The CDR3 contains 15 residues. Per germline, CDR1 SGHTA and CDR2 FQGNSA. Here the CDR3 DNA reads TGTGCCAGCAGCTTAGGTTCACAGTTCAATCAGCCCCAGCATTTT. Its protein product is CASSLGSQFNQPQHF.

The V call is TRBV27, the J call TRBJ2-2, with TRBD1 identical over 7 bases. V shed 6 bases and J 0 bases; nucleotides not matched to a gene: 13. The CDR3 length is 18 residues. In germline, CDR1 is MNHEY, CDR2 SMNVEV (reference sequence). CDR3 sequence reads: CASSLLRTGASNTGELFF. In DNA form, the CDR3 reads TGTGCCAGCAGCCTACTCCGGACAGGCGCTTCGAACACCGGGGAGCTGTTTTTT.

The count of this clone is one. The rearrangement links TRBV5-4 to TRBJ2-2; 9 bases map to TRBD1. Germline values: CDR1 SGHNT, CDR2 YYREEE (reference sequence). This CDR3 contains 16 residues. Trimming cost V 2 bases and J 3 bases; bases outside gene matches: 5. The CDR3 sequence is CASSLGGTGYTGELFF. DNA of the CDR3: TGTGCCAGCAGCTTAGGGGGGACAGGGTACACCGGGGAGCTGTTTTTT.

This clone occurred a few times. The chain links TRBV25-1 to TRBJ1-1; TRBD1 matches 7 bases. V shed 3 bases, J shed 3 bases, and the junction held 10 bases outside the gene matches. The germline CDR1 and CDR2 sequences are MGHDK and SYGVNS. The CDR3 sequence is 16 residues long. The CDR3 DNA reads as TGTGCCAGCAGTGATAGGAGGGGGCGCGGGGACACTGAAGCTTTCTTT. Translated: CASSDRRGRGDTEAFF. Supplemented by reference TRBV25-1 and TRBJ1-1, the full variable domain reads EADIYQTPRYLVIGTGKKITLECSQTMGHDKMYWYQQDPGMELHLIHYSYGVNSTEKGDLSSESTVSRIRTEHFPLTLESARPSHTSQYLCASSDRRGRGDTEAFFGQGTRLTVV.

The V call is TRBV11-3, the J call TRBJ2-3; a weak D match, TRBD2 (5 bases). The V gene's germline CDR1 is SGHNT and CDR2 YENEEA. The CDR3 is made up of 15 amino acids. V was shortened by 1 base and J by 3 bases, with 11 bases between the two germline ends. The CDR3 loop reads CASSLVRGRTDTQYF. In DNA form, the CDR3 reads TGTGCCAGCAGCTTAGTCCGGGGAAGGACAGATACGCAGTATTTT.

This sequence joins TRBV7-9 and TRBJ2-1, with D tentatively TRBD2 (5 bases). Trimming left V 6 bases short and J 7 bases short, with 31 bases between. CDR1 and CDR2 (germline): SEHNR, FQNEAQ (reference sequence). The CDR3 covers 19 residues. CDR3 sequence: CASRPGMMAPSDIWNEQFF. As DNA, the CDR3 is TGTGCCAGCAGGCCGGGGATGATGGCACCTTCCGACATATGGAATGAGCAGTTCTTC.

This sequence joins TRBV19 and TRBJ1-2, with 9 bases lining up with TRBD1. Losses at the gene ends were 6 bases for V and 2 bases for J; bases not matched to a gene: 7. CDR1 and CDR2 from the germline V gene are LNHDA and SQIVND (reference sequence). The CDR3 length is 15 residues. Here the CDR3 reads CASSRVTGGNYGYTF. CDR3 DNA sequence: TGTGCCAGTAGCAGAGTCACAGGGGGCAACTATGGCTACACCTTC.

The rearrangement links TRBV6-5 to TRBJ1-4; possibly TRBD1 for D (5 bases). The V end was cut by 4 bases, the J end by 0 bases, with 9 bases between. CDR1 and CDR2 from the germline V gene are MNHEY and SVGAGI. The CDR3 runs 15 residues. CDR3 sequence: CASSSGGATNEKLFF. The CDR3 DNA reads TGTGCCAGCAGTTCGGGGGGAGCAACTAATGAAAAACTGTTTTTT.

The chain employs TRBV12-5 and TRBJ2-7; D unresolved. V was cut by 5 bases and J by 0 bases, with 8 bases left in between. The CDR3 totals 13 residues. In germline, CDR1 is LGHNT, CDR2 FRNRAP. CDR3 residues: CASGPRGSYEQYF. The CDR3 DNA reads TGTGCTAGTGGTCCCCGCGGCTCCTACGAGCAGTACTTC.

This chain joins TRBV9 and TRBJ2-7; 7 bases line up with TRBD1. Looked up from germline, CDR1 is SGDLS and CDR2 is YYNGEE. The CDR3 has 14 amino acids. Germline trimming cut 2 bases from V and 6 bases from J; bases unmatched to any gene: 8. DNA of the CDR3: TGTGCCAGCAGCGTCTTAGGGACAGAGGGCGAGCAGTACTTC. Protein: CASSVLGTEGEQYF.

Written as DNA, the CDR3 is TGCAGCGTTCTGGACAGGGGTTGGTCCGAGCAGTACTTC. As protein: CSVLDRGWSEQYF. The chain combines TRBV29-1 with TRBJ2-7, with 9 bases aligning to TRBD1. Trimming took 5 bases from V and 6 from J; bases not matched to a gene: 8. CDR3 length equals 13 residues. In germline, CDR1 is SQVTM, CDR2 ANQGSEA.

This clone was seen a single time. J is TRBJ1-3 and V is TRBV2, with unresolved D. The germline CDR1 and CDR2 sequences are SNHLY and FYNNEI. The CDR3 is made up of 13 amino acids. V dropped 8 bases and J dropped 0 bases, with 8 bases sitting between them. The DNA of the CDR3 is TGTGCCAGCCGACAATCCTCTGGAAACACCATATATTTT. Its translation: CASRQSSGNTIYF.

This clone was seen once. This chain links TRBV7-6 with TRBJ2-2; 7 nucleotides match TRBD1. With 4 bases clipped from V and 6 bases from J, the junction kept 2 bases outside the gene matches. Germline V gives CDR1 SGHVS, CDR2 FNYEAQ. This CDR3 is built from 13 residues. CDR3 amino acids: CASSSQGAGELFF. The CDR3 nucleotides read TGTGCCAGCAGCTCCCAGGGGGCCGGGGAGCTGTTTTTT.

The chain links TRBV13 to TRBJ2-5, with TRBD2 as a possible D gene (6 bases). CDR1 is PRHDT and CDR2 is FYEKMQ in the germline V gene (reference sequence). Trimming left V 4 bases short and J 3 bases short, with 18 bases between. The CDR3 length is 16 residues. CDR3 loop: CASSSQNGTHEETQYF. In nucleotides, the CDR3 is TGTGCCAGCAGCTCTCAGAACGGGACTCATGAAGAGACCCAGTACTTC.

The J gene is TRBJ1-6, the V gene TRBV4-3, with D perhaps TRBD1 (6 bases). Germline V gives CDR1 LGHNA, CDR2 YSLEER. V was shortened by 2 bases and J by 7 bases, with 18 bases between the two germline ends. The CDR3 is 17 residues long. The CDR3 loop is CASSQQQGFRTNSPLHF. Here the CDR3 DNA reads TGCGCCAGCAGCCAACAACAGGGATTCAGGACCAATTCACCCCTCCACTTT.

V is TRBV9 and J is TRBJ2-7; the match to TRBD1 covers 10 bases. This CDR3 is 14 amino acids long. In germline, CDR1 is SGDLS, CDR2 YYNGEE. After removal of 4 bases from V and 2 bases from J, the junction contained 3 bases not matched to a gene. Here the CDR3 reads CASSTGQGAYEQYF. The CDR3 DNA is TGTGCCAGCAGCACTGGACAGGGGGCCTACGAGCAGTACTTC.

The chain has TRBV28 and TRBJ2-1, with 7 positions matching TRBD2. The germline CDR1 and CDR2 sequences are MDHEN and SYDVKM. The junction had 9 bases not matched to a gene; V was cut back by 3 bases and J by 7 bases. CDR3 length: 15 residues. The CDR3 DNA is TGTGCCAGCAGTTTTGGCGGGAGTTTGGGAAATGAGCAGTTCTTC. Protein product: CASSFGGSLGNEQFF.

The V and J genes are TRBV11-2 and TRBJ2-5; 8 nucleotides agree with TRBD2. V lost 5 bases and J lost 5; bases outside the gene matches: 7. The CDR3 consists of 14 residues. Germline-derived CDR1 and CDR2 are SGHAT and FQNNGV. CDR3 residues: CASSPRTSWETQYF. CDR3 DNA sequence: TGTGCCAGCAGCCCCAGGACTAGCTGGGAGACCCAGTACTTC.

The gene calls are TRBV27 and TRBJ2-1; 13 nucleotides agree with TRBD2. Germline-derived CDR1 and CDR2 are MNHEY and SMNVEV (reference sequence). CDR3 length equals 16 residues. J lost 8 bases, V lost 2 bases, and 6 bases had no gene match. Here the CDR3 DNA reads TGTGCCAGCAGTTTACCCGGACTAGCGGGGGTGTATGAGCAGTTCTTC. This codes for CASSLPGLAGVYEQFF.

This clone has more than one count but fewer than ten. J is TRBJ2-7 and V is TRBV27, with unresolved D. V was clipped by 4 bases and J by 0 bases, with 7 bases between them. CDR1 MNHEY and CDR2 SMNVEV come from the germline V gene (reference sequence). This CDR3 has 13 amino acids. The CDR3 loop is CASSSTGSYEQYF. The CDR3, as DNA: TGTGCCAGCAGTTCCACGGGCTCCTACGAGCAGTACTTC.

This chain joins TRBV9 and TRBJ1-1, with D possibly being TRBD1 (5 bases). Germline-derived CDR1 and CDR2 are SGDLS and YYNGEE. V dropped 2 bases and J dropped 0 bases, with 8 bases sitting between them. This CDR3 region has 14 residues. CDR3 in DNA: TGTGCCAGCAGCGTGGGGCAGTTGAACACTGAAGCTTTCTTT. It codes for CASSVGQLNTEAFF.

The chain couples TRBV9 to TRBJ1-1; tentatively, D is TRBD1 (5 bases). The CDR3 loop spans 14 amino acids. CDR1 SGDLS and CDR2 YYNGEE come from the germline V gene. V was cut by 3 bases and J by 5 bases, with 14 bases left in between. The CDR3 coding sequence is TGTGCCAGCAGCGCCGACTTGGGGCGGACTGAAGCTTTCTTT. Its protein is CASSADLGRTEAFF.